The T cell receptor (beta chain) described here comes from a study of T cell responses to AZD1222 COVID-19 vaccine. The repertoire was sequenced with immunoSEQ multiplex PCR; TCRdb's copy has only in-frame clones and lacks some. The table lists more than 95,000 clones, more than 70% of them singletons. About this clone: Its antigen remains unknown.

CDR3 length equals 16 residues. Looked up from germline, CDR1 is SGHNT and CDR2 is YYREEE (reference sequence). Between the trimmed V and J ends, which lost 7 bases and 0 bases, there was a span of 18 bases. Regarding the study as a whole: Baseline seropositivity occurred in only a handful of AZD1222 recipients.

The chain carries TRBV5-4 and TRBJ2-3, with no clear D. Sequenced material: peripheral blood, taken on day 0 of AZD1222 vaccination. The clonotype comes from an adult in good health. The CDR3 coding sequence is TGTGCCAGCCAACGACGATGGCAGGAGAGCACAGATACGCAGTATTTT. Its translation is CASQRRWQESTDTQYF. Full variable domain (rest looked up from reference TRBV5-4 and TRBJ2-3): ETGVTQSPTHLIKTRGQQVTLRCSSQSGHNTVSWYQQALGQGPQFIFQYYREEENGRGNFPPRFSGLQFPNYSSELNVNALELDDSALYLCASQRRWQESTDTQYFGPGTRLTVL.